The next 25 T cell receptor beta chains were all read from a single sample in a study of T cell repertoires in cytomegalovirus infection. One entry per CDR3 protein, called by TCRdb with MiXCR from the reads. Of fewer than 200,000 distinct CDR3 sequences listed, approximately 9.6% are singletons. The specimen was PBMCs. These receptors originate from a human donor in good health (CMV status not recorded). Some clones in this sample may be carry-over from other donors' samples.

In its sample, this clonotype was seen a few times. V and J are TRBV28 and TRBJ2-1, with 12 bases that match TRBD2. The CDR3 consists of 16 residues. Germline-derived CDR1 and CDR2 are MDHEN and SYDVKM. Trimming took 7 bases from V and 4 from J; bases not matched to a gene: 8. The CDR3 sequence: CASNNPGLAGYNEQFF. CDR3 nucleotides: TGTGCCAGCAATAATCCGGGACTAGCGGGTTACAATGAGCAGTTCTTC.

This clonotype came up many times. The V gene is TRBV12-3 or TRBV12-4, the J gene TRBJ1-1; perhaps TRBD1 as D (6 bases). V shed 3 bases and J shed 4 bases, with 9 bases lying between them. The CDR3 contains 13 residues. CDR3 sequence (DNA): TGTGCCAGCAGTTTCCAGGGGACCACTGAAGCTTTCTTT. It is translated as CASSFQGTTEAFF.

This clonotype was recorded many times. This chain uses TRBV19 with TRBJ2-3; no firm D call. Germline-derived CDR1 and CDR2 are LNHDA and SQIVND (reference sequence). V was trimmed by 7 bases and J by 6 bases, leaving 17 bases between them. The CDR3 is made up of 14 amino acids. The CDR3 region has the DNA TGTGCCAGTACTGCACGAGGATTGGCGGATACGCAGTATTTT. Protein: CASTARGLADTQYF.

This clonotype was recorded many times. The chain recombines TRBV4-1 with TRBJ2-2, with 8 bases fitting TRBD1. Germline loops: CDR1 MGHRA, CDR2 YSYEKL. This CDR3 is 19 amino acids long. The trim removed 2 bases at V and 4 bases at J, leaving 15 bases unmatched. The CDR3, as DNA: TGCGCCAGCAGCCAAAGAGGACAGGGAATGATTTGGGGCACCGGGGAGCTGTTTTTT. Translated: CASSQRGQGMIWGTGELFF.

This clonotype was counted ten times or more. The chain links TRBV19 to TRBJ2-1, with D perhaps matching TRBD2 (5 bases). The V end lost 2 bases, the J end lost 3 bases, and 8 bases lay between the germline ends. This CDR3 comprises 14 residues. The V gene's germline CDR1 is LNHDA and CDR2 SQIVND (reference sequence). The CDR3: CASSIQLDYNEQFF. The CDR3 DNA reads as TGTGCCAGTAGTATACAACTAGACTACAATGAGCAGTTCTTC.

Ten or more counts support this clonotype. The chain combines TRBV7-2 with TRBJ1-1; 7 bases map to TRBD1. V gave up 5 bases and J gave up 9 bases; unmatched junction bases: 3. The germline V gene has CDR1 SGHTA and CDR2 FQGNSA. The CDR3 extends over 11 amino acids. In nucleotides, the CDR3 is TGTGCCAGCAGCCTGACAGGGAAAGCTTTCTTT. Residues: CASSLTGKAFF.

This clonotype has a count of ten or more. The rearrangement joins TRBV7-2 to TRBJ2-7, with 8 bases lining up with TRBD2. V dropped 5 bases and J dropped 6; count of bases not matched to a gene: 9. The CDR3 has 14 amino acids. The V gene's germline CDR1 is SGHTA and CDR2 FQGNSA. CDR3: CASSPGTGGLEQYF. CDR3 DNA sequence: TGTGCCAGCAGCCCGGGGACGGGAGGGCTCGAGCAGTACTTC.

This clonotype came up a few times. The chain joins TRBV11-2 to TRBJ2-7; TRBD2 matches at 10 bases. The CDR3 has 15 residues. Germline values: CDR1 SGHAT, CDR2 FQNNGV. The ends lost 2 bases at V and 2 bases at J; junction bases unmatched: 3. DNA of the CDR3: TGTGCCAGCAGCTTAAGTGGACTAGCGGCCTACGAGCAGTACTTC. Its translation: CASSLSGLAAYEQYF.

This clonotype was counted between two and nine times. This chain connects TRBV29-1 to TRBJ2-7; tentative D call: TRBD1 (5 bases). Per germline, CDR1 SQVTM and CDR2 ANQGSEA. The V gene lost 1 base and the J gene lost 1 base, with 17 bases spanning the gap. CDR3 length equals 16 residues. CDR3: CSVEGGRGTKSYEQYF. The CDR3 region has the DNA TGCAGCGTTGAAGGTGGAAGGGGTACTAAATCCTACGAGCAGTACTTC.

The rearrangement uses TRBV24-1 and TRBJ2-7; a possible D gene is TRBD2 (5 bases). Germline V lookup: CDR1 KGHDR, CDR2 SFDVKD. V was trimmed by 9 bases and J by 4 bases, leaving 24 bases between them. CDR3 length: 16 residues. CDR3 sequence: CATDSVVGLDLYEQYF. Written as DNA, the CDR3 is TGTGCCACCGACTCCGTGGTAGGACTCGACCTATACGAGCAGTACTTC.

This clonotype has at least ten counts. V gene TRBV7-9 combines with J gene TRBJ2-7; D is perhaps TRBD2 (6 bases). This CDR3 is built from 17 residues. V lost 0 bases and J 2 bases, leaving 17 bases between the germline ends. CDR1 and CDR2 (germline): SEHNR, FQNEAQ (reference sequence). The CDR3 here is CASSLAGSDGRTYEQYF. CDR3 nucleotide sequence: TGTGCCAGCAGCTTAGCGGGGTCGGACGGGAGAACCTACGAGCAGTACTTC.

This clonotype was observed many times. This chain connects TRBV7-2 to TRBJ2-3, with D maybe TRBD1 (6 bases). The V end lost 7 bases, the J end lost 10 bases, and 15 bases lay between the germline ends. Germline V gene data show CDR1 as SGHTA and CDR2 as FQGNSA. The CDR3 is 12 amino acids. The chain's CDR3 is CASNHRDVAQYF. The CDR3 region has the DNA TGTGCCAGCAACCACAGGGACGTCGCGCAGTATTTT.

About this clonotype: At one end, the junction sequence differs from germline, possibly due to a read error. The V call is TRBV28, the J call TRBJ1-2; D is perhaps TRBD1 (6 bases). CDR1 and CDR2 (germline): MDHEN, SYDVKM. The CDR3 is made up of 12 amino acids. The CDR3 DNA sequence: TGTGCCAGCAGTTTAGGACAGTATGGCTCCACCTTC. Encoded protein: CASSLGQYGSTF.

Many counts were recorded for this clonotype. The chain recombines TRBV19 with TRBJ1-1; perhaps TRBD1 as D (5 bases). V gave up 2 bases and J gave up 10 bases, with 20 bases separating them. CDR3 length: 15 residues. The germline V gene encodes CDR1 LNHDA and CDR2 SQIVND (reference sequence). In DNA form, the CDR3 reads TGTGCCAGTAGTATAATGGGCCAGGGCTTCGACTCAGCTTTCTTT. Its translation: CASSIMGQGFDSAFF. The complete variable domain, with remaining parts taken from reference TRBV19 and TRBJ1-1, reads DGGITQSPKYLFRKEGQNVTLSCEQNLNHDAMYWYRQDPGQGLRLIYYSQIVNDFQKGDIAEGYSVSREKKESFPLTVTSAQKNPTAFYLCASSIMGQGFDSAFFGQGTRLTVV.

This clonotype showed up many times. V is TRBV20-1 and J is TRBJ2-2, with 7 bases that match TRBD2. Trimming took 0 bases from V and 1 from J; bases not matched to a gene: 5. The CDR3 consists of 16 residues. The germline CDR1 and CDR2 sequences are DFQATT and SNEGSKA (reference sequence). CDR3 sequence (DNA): TGCAGTGCTAGAGATATGGGCGGGGGGAACACCGGGGAGCTGTTTTTT. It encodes CSARDMGGGNTGELFF.

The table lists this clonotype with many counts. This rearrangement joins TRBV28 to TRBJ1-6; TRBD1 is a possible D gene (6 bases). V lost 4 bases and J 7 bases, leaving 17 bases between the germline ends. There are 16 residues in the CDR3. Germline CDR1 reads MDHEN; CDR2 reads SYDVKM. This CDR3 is CASSSPKGGRNSPLHF. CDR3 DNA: TGTGCCAGCAGTTCCCCCAAGGGGGGCAGGAATTCACCCCTCCACTTT.

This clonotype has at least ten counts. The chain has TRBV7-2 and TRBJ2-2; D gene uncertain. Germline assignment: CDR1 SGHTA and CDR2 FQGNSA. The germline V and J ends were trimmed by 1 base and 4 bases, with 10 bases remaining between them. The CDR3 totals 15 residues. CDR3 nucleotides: TGTGCCAGCAGCTTAGGCCCTTTGGGCACCGGGGAGCTGTTTTTT. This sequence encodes CASSLGPLGTGELFF.

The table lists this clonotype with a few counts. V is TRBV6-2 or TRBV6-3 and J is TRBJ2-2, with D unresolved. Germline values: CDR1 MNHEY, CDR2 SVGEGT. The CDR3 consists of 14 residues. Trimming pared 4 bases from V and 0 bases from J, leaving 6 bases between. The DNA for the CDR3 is TGTGCCAGCAGTTTTTACTCGAACACCGGGGAGCTGTTTTTT. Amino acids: CASSFYSNTGELFF.

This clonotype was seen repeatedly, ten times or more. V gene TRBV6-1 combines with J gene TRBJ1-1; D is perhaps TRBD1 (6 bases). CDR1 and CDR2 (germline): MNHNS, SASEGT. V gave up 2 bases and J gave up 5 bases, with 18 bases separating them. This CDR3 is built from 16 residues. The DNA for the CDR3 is TGTGCCAGCAGTGAAAGAACGGACAGCCCGTTGACTGAAGCTTTCTTT. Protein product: CASSERTDSPLTEAFF.

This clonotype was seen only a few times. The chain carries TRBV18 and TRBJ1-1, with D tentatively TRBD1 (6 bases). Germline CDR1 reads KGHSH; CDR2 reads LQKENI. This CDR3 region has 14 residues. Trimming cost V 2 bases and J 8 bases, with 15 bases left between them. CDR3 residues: CASSPKNGGQEAFF. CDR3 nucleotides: TGTGCCAGCTCACCAAAGAACGGGGGCCAGGAAGCTTTCTTT.

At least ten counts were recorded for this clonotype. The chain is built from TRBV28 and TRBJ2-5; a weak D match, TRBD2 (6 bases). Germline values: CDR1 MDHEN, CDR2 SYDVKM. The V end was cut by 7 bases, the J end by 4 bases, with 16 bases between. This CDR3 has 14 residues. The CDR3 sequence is CASTRRGGSETQYF. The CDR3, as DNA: TGTGCCAGCACCCGCCGGGGAGGTTCAGAGACCCAGTACTTC.

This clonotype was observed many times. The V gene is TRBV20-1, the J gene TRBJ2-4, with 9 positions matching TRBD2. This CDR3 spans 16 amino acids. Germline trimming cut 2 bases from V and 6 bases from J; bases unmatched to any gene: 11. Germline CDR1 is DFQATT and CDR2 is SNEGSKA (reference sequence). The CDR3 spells CSARLGASGVGNIQYF. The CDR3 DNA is TGCAGTGCTAGACTCGGGGCTAGCGGGGTCGGAAACATTCAGTACTTC.

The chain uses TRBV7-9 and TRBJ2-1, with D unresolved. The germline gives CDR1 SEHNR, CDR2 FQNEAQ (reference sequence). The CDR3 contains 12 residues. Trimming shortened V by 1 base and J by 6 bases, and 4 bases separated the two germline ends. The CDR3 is CASSLDGNEQFF. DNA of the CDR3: TGTGCCAGCAGCTTAGATGGCAATGAGCAGTTCTTC.

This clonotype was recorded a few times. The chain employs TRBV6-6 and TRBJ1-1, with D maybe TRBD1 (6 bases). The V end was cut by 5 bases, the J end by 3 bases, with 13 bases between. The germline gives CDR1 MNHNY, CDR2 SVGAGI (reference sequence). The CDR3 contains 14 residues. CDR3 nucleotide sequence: TGTGCCAGCAGTCGACAGGAGCTTCACACTGAAGCTTTCTTT. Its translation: CASSRQELHTEAFF.

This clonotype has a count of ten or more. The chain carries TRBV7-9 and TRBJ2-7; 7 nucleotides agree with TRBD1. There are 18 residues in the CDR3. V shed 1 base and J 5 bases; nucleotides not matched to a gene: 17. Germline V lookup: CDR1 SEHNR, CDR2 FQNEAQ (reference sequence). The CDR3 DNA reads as TGTGCCAGCAGCTTAGGTAAGGGGCGACAGGGCGACCGGAACGAGCAGTACTTC. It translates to CASSLGKGRQGDRNEQYF.